The 20 T cell receptor beta chains below all came from one sample that was sequenced in a study of control samples from healthy donors and cancer patients. Some clones are missing from TCRdb's copy, which holds only in-frame ones; the method was immunoSEQ multiplex PCR. This table holds about 150,000 clones, 85% to 95% found once. Sequenced sample: blood. These receptors were obtained from a man aged 40-49 years in good health.

V gene TRBV30 combines with J gene TRBJ2-1, with a tentative D call TRBD1 (5 bases). This CDR3 region has 14 residues. Looked up from germline, CDR1 is GTSNPN and CDR2 is SVGIG (reference sequence). V lost 8 bases, J lost 0 bases, and 14 bases lay in between. CDR3: CAGIQETSYNEQFF. The DNA for the CDR3 is TGTGCCGGAATACAGGAAACCTCCTACAATGAGCAGTTCTTC.

A remark on this clone: Other DNA sequences in this specimen translate into the identical CDR3. The chain employs TRBV7-9 and TRBJ1-4; the D gene is possibly TRBD1 (6 bases). The CDR3 sequence is 15 residues long. V shed 3 bases and J shed 3 bases, with 11 bases lying between them. Germline V gene lookup returns CDR1 SEHNR and CDR2 FQNEAQ (reference sequence). This CDR3 is CASSLGGGPNEKLFF. The CDR3 nucleotides are TGTGCCAGCAGCTTGGGCGGGGGCCCTAATGAAAAACTGTTTTTT.

The V gene is TRBV7-2, the J gene TRBJ2-1; D tentatively reads TRBD1 or TRBD2 (5 bases each). The CDR3 consists of 16 residues. Trimming removed 5 bases at V and 0 bases at J, with 14 bases between. The germline V gene encodes CDR1 SGHTA and CDR2 FQGNSA. CDR3 loop: CASSIVGAGSYNEQFF. CDR3 bases: TGTGCCAGCAGCATAGTTGGGGCGGGCTCCTACAATGAGCAGTTCTTC.

This sequence joins TRBV29-1 and TRBJ2-7; 7 bases agree with TRBD1. Losses at the gene ends were 6 bases for V and 6 bases for J; bases not matched to a gene: 14. The CDR3 has 14 amino acids. Germline V CDR1 and CDR2: SQVTM, ANQGSEA. CDR3 amino acids: CSVEAQGYPTEQYF. CDR3 sequence (DNA): TGCAGCGTCGAGGCACAGGGGTACCCGACCGAGCAGTACTTC.

The chain is built from TRBV20-1 and TRBJ1-5; possibly TRBD1 for D (5 bases). V shed 3 bases and J shed 6 bases, with 18 bases lying between them. Germline lookup yields CDR1 DFQATT and CDR2 SNEGSKA (reference sequence). The CDR3 consists of 15 residues. CDR3 amino acids: CSASPPPQGVQPQHF. CDR3 in DNA: TGCAGTGCTAGTCCGCCCCCTCAAGGGGTTCAGCCCCAGCATTTT.

The chain uses TRBV5-4 and TRBJ1-2; TRBD1 matches 12 bases. In germline, CDR1 is SGHNT, CDR2 YYREEE (reference sequence). CDR3 length equals 16 residues. The V gene end was trimmed by 7 bases and the J gene end by 6 bases; junction bases not matched to a gene: 13. CDR3 in DNA: TGTGCCAGCGCCTCTGGGAGGGACAGGGGGCGGGATGGCTACACCTTC. Its translation is CASASGRDRGRDGYTF.

The J gene is TRBJ1-2, the V gene TRBV7-9; TRBD1 is a possible D gene (5 bases). CDR3 length: 14 amino acids. Trimming removed 5 bases at V and 4 bases at J, with 14 bases between. CDR1 and CDR2 (germline): SEHNR, FQNEAQ (reference sequence). This CDR3 reads CASSSGDVSYGYTF. The CDR3 DNA sequence: TGTGCCAGCAGCAGCGGGGACGTTAGCTATGGCTACACCTTC.

CDR3 protein: CAIRGALNTEAFF. The CDR3, as DNA: TGTGCCATAAGGGGGGCCCTCAACACTGAAGCTTTCTTT. V usage is TRBV10-3 and J usage is TRBJ1-1; weak D call: TRBD1 (6 bases). Germline V gene sequence: CDR1 ENHRY, CDR2 SYGVKD. V lost 9 bases and J lost 2, with 13 bases in between. This CDR3 comprises 13 residues.

The V call is TRBV4-1, the J call TRBJ2-3, with TRBD1 identical over 8 bases. The CDR3 totals 18 residues. CDR1 and CDR2 from the germline V gene are MGHRA and YSYEKL. V gave up 0 bases and J gave up 1 base; unmatched junction bases: 9. The CDR3: CASSQDPWTGMGTDTQYF. The CDR3 DNA reads as TGCGCCAGCAGCCAAGATCCGTGGACAGGGATGGGCACAGATACGCAGTATTTT.

The chain combines TRBV6-5 with TRBJ1-1, with D uncertain. Per germline, CDR1 MNHEY and CDR2 SVGAGI. The CDR3 contains 14 residues. The germline V and J ends were trimmed by 9 bases and 4 bases, with 18 bases remaining between them. The CDR3 region has the DNA TGTGCCAGTGGGAACGGGGTTTGGAGCACTGAAGCTTTCTTT. Its protein is CASGNGVWSTEAFF.

The chain uses TRBV6-1 and TRBJ1-1, with unresolved D. Germline V gives CDR1 MNHNS, CDR2 SASEGT. The CDR3 consists of 12 residues. V gave up 0 bases and J gave up 10 bases, with 9 bases separating them. CDR3 residues: CASSEALRVAFF. In DNA form, the CDR3 reads TGTGCCAGCAGTGAAGCGCTTCGGGTAGCTTTCTTT.

The rearrangement joins TRBV28 to TRBJ1-6; D not certain. From germline, CDR1 is MDHEN and CDR2 SYDVKM. The CDR3 has 16 amino acids. V gave up 1 base and J gave up 10 bases, with 17 bases separating them. CDR3 coding DNA: TGTGCCAGCAGTTTATTCACCCAAGCCACAAAATCACCCCTCCACTTT. Translated: CASSLFTQATKSPLHF. Full variable domain (rest looked up from reference TRBV28 and TRBJ1-6): DVKVTQSSRYLVKRTGEKVFLECVQDMDHENMFWYRQDPGLGLRLIYFSYDVKMKEKGDIPEGYSVSREKKERFSLILESASTNQTSMYLCASSLFTQATKSPLHFGNGTRLTVT.

The rearrangement links TRBV3-1 (or the pseudogene TRBV3-2) to TRBJ2-4; tentatively, D is TRBD2 (5 bases). Deletions cut 1 base from V and 8 bases from J, with 12 bases between. CDR3 length: 14 amino acids. Germline CDR1 reads LGHDT; CDR2 reads YNNKEL (reference sequence). The CDR3 loop reads CASSQVEGSYIQYF. The CDR3 coding sequence is TGTGCCAGCAGCCAAGTCGAAGGGAGTTACATTCAGTACTTC.

CDR3 in DNA: TGTGCCAGTAGTATGGGGACCCTTTTTGGCTACACCTTC. It codes for CASSMGTLFGYTF. V usage is TRBV19 and J usage is TRBJ1-2; possibly TRBD1 for D (5 bases). V dropped 3 bases and J dropped 7 bases, with 12 bases sitting between them. This CDR3 has 13 amino acids. Germline CDR1 LNHDA, CDR2 SQIVND (reference sequence).

The chain links TRBV10-3 to TRBJ2-6, with D hard to call. The ends were cut back, 6 bases at V and 1 base at J, with 7 bases in the middle. Germline values: CDR1 ENHRY, CDR2 SYGVKD. This CDR3 has 14 amino acids. CDR3 sequence reads: CAIRHPSGANVLTF. Written as DNA, the CDR3 is TGTGCCATCAGGCACCCATCTGGGGCCAACGTCCTGACTTTC.

This clone was counted once. This chain links TRBV28 with TRBJ2-5; 7 bases are shared with TRBD1. Germline CDR1 and CDR2: MDHEN and SYDVKM. The CDR3 is 16 residues long. Trimming at V came to 4 bases and at J to 5 bases, leaving 13 bases not matched to a gene. The CDR3 bases are TGTGCCAGCAGTTCACTACTTACAGGGGCGCGGGAGACCCAGTACTTC. This codes for CASSSLLTGARETQYF. Full variable domain (rest looked up from reference TRBV28 and TRBJ2-5): DVKVTQSSRYLVKRTGEKVFLECVQDMDHENMFWYRQDPGLGLRLIYFSYDVKMKEKGDIPEGYSVSREKKERFSLILESASTNQTSMYLCASSSLLTGARETQYFGPGTRLLVL.

This rearrangement joins TRBV2 to TRBJ1-2; 7 nucleotides agree with TRBD1. The junction had 7 bases not matched to a gene; V was cut back by 6 bases and J by 3 bases. Germline CDR1 and CDR2: SNHLY and FYNNEI. This CDR3 has 14 residues. The CDR3 nucleotides read TGTGCCAGCAGCCGACAGGGACGGGACTATGGCTACACCTTC. Protein sequence: CASSRQGRDYGYTF. Combining the CDR3 with reference TRBV2 and TRBJ1-2 gives the whole variable domain EPEVTQTPSHQVTQMGQEVILRCVPISNHLYFYWYRQILGQKVEFLVSFYNNEISEKSEIFDDQFSVERPDGSNFTLKIRSTKLEDSAMYFCASSRQGRDYGYTFGSGTRLTVV.

Here the CDR3 reads CASSPTFDSGELFF. The CDR3, as DNA: TGTGCCAGCAGCCCCACGTTCGATTCCGGGGAGCTGTTTTTT. This chain uses TRBV3-1 (or the pseudogene TRBV3-2) with TRBJ2-2, with unresolved D. The V end was cut by 4 bases, the J end by 6 bases, with 12 bases between. The CDR3 extends over 14 amino acids. Germline CDR1 reads LGHDT; CDR2 reads YNNKEL (reference sequence).

CDR3: CASRPGQLNEKLFF. CDR3 sequence (DNA): TGTGCCAGCAGACCGGGACAGCTTAATGAAAAACTGTTTTTT. The chain combines TRBV6-6 with TRBJ1-4; 7 positions match TRBD1. V was pared by 6 bases and J by 4 bases, with 5 bases of the junction left unmatched. The CDR3 contains 14 residues. Germline CDR1 is MNHNY and CDR2 is SVGAGI (reference sequence).

The chain employs TRBV11-3 and TRBJ2-1, with D possibly being TRBD2 (6 bases). V dropped 5 bases and J dropped 7 bases, with 18 bases sitting between them. CDR1 and CDR2 from the germline V gene are SGHNT and YENEEA. CDR3 size: 15 residues. CDR3 DNA sequence: TGTGCCAGCAGCCCCGGGACTCCTGGGGTTAATGAGCAGTTCTTC. This codes for CASSPGTPGVNEQFF.